This T cell receptor beta chain was identified during a study of CD8+ T cells in alopecia areata. This clone has just a few counts. Germline lookup yields CDR1 SQVTM and CDR2 ANQGSEA. The CDR3 extends over 12 amino acids. RNA extraction and reverse transcription yielded cDNA as sequencing template. Measured with immunoSEQ multiplex PCR; TCRdb has only the in-frame clones, and not every one. Of about 140,000 clones in the sample, 45% to 60% are singletons; the top ten hold approximately 1%. The chain has TRBV29-1 and TRBJ2-5, with TRBD2 as a possible D gene (6 bases). The last part of the DNA fits TRBJ2-7 better; the J call may be wrong. This receptor was identified in a human donor with alopecia areata. The source material was CD4+ T cells sorted from blood, sampled at week 0. CDR3 nucleotides: TGCAGCGCCCTGCGCGGGGCAAACGAGCAGTACTTC. Its protein is CSALRGANEQYF.